This passage covers 16 T cell receptor beta chains from one sample sequenced in a study of memory CD4+ T cells and cytomegalovirus serostatus. The assay was immunoSEQ multiplex PCR, and TCRdb's table has in-frame clones only and misses some. This sample has fewer than 90,000 clones, with about 73% found just once. Single viable CD3+CD4+CD8-CD45RO+ cells were sorted as the memory CD4+ T cells. The material sequenced was memory CD4+ T cells from blood. The receptor set was obtained from an adult in good health and CMV-seropositive.

The rearrangement joins TRBV19 to TRBJ1-2, with D hard to call. Germline V CDR1 and CDR2: LNHDA, SQIVND (reference sequence). This CDR3 spans 15 amino acids. The V and J ends lost 5 bases and 4 bases respectively, with 17 bases between them. CDR3 in amino acids: CASSPSRTDSYGYTF. CDR3 DNA: TGTGCCAGTAGTCCCTCGAGAACGGATTCCTATGGCTACACCTTC.

This chain joins TRBV5-1 and TRBJ2-2, with 8 positions matching TRBD1. CDR1 and CDR2 (germline): SGHRS, YFSETQ. The CDR3 is 15 amino acids. V was pared by 6 bases and J by 0 bases, with 4 bases of the junction left unmatched. The CDR3 region is CASNPGGPNTGELFF. For the CDR3, the DNA is TGCGCCAGCAACCCAGGGGGCCCGAACACCGGGGAGCTGTTTTTT.

This chain joins TRBV5-6 and TRBJ2-3; 7 bases line up with TRBD2. Germline values: CDR1 SGHDT, CDR2 YYEEEE. V gave up 5 bases and J gave up 0 bases; unmatched junction bases: 6. The CDR3 has 15 amino acids. For the CDR3, the DNA is TGTGCCAGCAGTCGCGGGGGAACTAGCACAGATACGCAGTATTTT. This translates into CASSRGGTSTDTQYF. Together with reference TRBV5-6 and TRBJ2-3, the CDR3 gives the full variable domain: DAGVTQSPTHLIKTRGQQVTLRCSPKSGHDTVSWYQQALGQGPQFIFQYYEEEERQRGNFPDRFSGHQFPNYSSELNVNALLLGDSALYLCASSRGGTSTDTQYFGPGTRLTVL.

This clone has a handful of counts. The chain carries TRBV19 and TRBJ1-2; 7 bases match TRBD1. This CDR3 is 13 amino acids long. Trimming at V came to 5 bases and at J to 5 bases, leaving 5 bases not matched to a gene. Germline V CDR1 and CDR2: LNHDA, SQIVND (reference sequence). The DNA of the CDR3 is TGTGCCAGTAGTCAGGACAGGTTTTATGGCTACACCTTC. It codes for CASSQDRFYGYTF.

The chain couples TRBV7-2 to TRBJ1-2, with TRBD1 matching 7 bases. The CDR3 consists of 16 residues. Germline values: CDR1 SGHTA, CDR2 FQGNSA. J gave up 6 bases and V 5 bases, and 15 bases lay outside the gene matches. This CDR3 is CASSNQQGRGRNGYTF. As DNA, the CDR3 is TGTGCCAGCAGCAACCAACAGGGGCGGGGTAGGAATGGCTACACCTTC.

The genes are TRBV30 and TRBJ2-5; TRBD2 matches 9 bases. The DNA end lines up better with TRBJ2-7; the J call may be wrong. This CDR3 region has 16 residues. The germline V gene has CDR1 GTSNPN and CDR2 SVGIG (reference sequence). CDR3 nucleotide sequence: TGTGCCTGGTCCCCTCCGGGACTAGCAGGGAGATACGAGCAGTACTTC. Translated, it gives CAWSPPGLAGRYEQYF.

V and J are TRBV5-1 and TRBJ2-3, with D tentatively TRBD2 (6 bases). This CDR3 spans 17 amino acids. Germline V gene data show CDR1 as SGHRS and CDR2 as YFSETQ. The V and J ends lost 4 bases and 0 bases respectively, with 18 bases between them. CDR3 sequence: CASSRVREATSTDTQYF. CDR3 nucleotides: TGCGCCAGCAGCCGGGTGCGGGAAGCGACTAGCACAGATACGCAGTATTTT.

The V and J genes are TRBV4-1 and TRBJ2-7, with D perhaps TRBD1 (6 bases). The CDR3 runs to 14 residues. CDR1 MGHRA and CDR2 YSYEKL come from the germline V gene. V lost 0 bases and J 3 bases, leaving 9 bases between the germline ends. The DNA of the CDR3 is TGCGCCAGCAGCCAAGACAGGGGCATCTACGAGCAGTACTTC. Translation gives CASSQDRGIYEQYF.

V gene TRBV5-1 combines with J gene TRBJ2-7; 9 bases are a match to TRBD2. This CDR3 is 14 amino acids long. The germline V gene has CDR1 SGHRS and CDR2 YFSETQ. The J segment lost 3 bases and the V segment lost 2 bases, leaving 3 bases of the junction unmatched. CDR3 DNA: TGCGCCAGCAGCTTTGCGACTAGCGGCTACGAGCAGTACTTC. Protein sequence: CASSFATSGYEQYF.

The chain joins TRBV7-2 to TRBJ2-1, with a tentative D call TRBD2 (6 bases). The germline V and J ends were trimmed by 5 bases and 2 bases, with 13 bases remaining between them. Germline CDR1 reads SGHTA; CDR2 reads FQGNSA. The CDR3 is 15 amino acids. The CDR3 here is CASSRTRGTYNEQFF. CDR3 nucleotide sequence: TGTGCCAGCAGCAGGACCCGCGGGACCTACAATGAGCAGTTCTTC.

This clone occurred once. The J gene is TRBJ2-1, the V gene TRBV11-3; tentative D call: TRBD2 (6 bases). CDR1 is SGHNT and CDR2 is YENEEA in the germline V gene. The CDR3 has 14 residues. V lost 5 bases and J lost 4, with 12 bases in between. CDR3 coding DNA: TGTGCCAGCAGCCAAAGGGACTTATACAATGAGCAGTTCTTC. This sequence encodes CASSQRDLYNEQFF. The whole variable domain, remainder taken from reference TRBV11-3 and TRBJ2-1, is EAGVVQSPRYKIIEKKQPVAFWCNPISGHNTLYWYLQNLGQGPELLIRYENEEAVDDSQLPKDRFSAERLKGVDSTLKIQPAELGDSAVYLCASSQRDLYNEQFFGPGTRLTVL.

The V and J genes are TRBV7-6 and TRBJ1-6, with D perhaps matching TRBD1 (6 bases). CDR1 SGHVS and CDR2 FNYEAQ come from the germline V gene. V shed 6 bases and J shed 7 bases, with 10 bases lying between them. The CDR3 is 13 residues long. The CDR3 nucleotides are TGTGCCAGCAGTCCCACAGGGAATTCACCCCTCCACTTT. Translated: CASSPTGNSPLHF. Variable domain in full (rest from reference TRBV7-6 and TRBJ1-6): GAGVSQSPRYKVTKRGQDVALRCDPISGHVSLYWYRQALGQGPEFLTYFNYEAQQDKSGLPNDRFSAERPEGSISTLTIQRTEQRDSAMYRCASSPTGNSPLHFGNGTRLTVT.

This chain joins TRBV11-2 and TRBJ2-3; 15 nucleotides line up with TRBD2. Germline-derived CDR1 and CDR2 are SGHAT and FQNNGV. The CDR3 spans 17 residues. With 5 bases clipped from V and 3 bases from J, the junction kept 6 bases outside the gene matches. CDR3 nucleotide sequence: TGTGCCAGCAGCCCAGAGGGACTAGCGGGAGGAACAGATACGCAGTATTTT. The encoded protein is CASSPEGLAGGTDTQYF.

The genes are TRBV11-2 and TRBJ2-2; perhaps TRBD1 as D (6 bases). CDR3 size: 17 residues. Per the germline V gene, CDR1 is SGHAT and CDR2 is FQNNGV. Trimming took 6 bases from V and 0 from J, leaving 17 bases between them. The CDR3 bases are TGTGCCAGCAGGGTAGGGGCTTGGACAGCGAACACCGGGGAGCTGTTTTTT. It translates to CASRVGAWTANTGELFF.

This rearrangement joins TRBV29-1 to TRBJ1-6; D unresolved. The germline gives CDR1 SQVTM, CDR2 ANQGSEA. Trimming pared 5 bases from V and 7 bases from J, leaving 9 bases between. The CDR3 totals 12 residues. For the CDR3, the DNA is TGCAGCGTTATGGAGGGAAATTCACCCCTCCACTTT. Encoded protein: CSVMEGNSPLHF.

For the CDR3, the DNA is TGCAGCGCAGAGGGTTCAGGAGGGACTGAAGCTTTCTTT. This sequence encodes CSAEGSGGTEAFF. The rearrangement joins TRBV29-1 to TRBJ1-1; D gene ambiguous. Trimming stripped 7 bases from V and 5 bases from J, with 17 bases between. The CDR3 is 13 amino acids. CDR1 is SQVTM and CDR2 is ANQGSEA in the germline V gene. Together with reference TRBV29-1 and TRBJ1-1, the CDR3 gives the full variable domain: SAVISQKPSRDICQRGTSLTIQCQVDSQVTMMFWYRQQPGQSLTLIATANQGSEATYESGFVIDKFPISRPNLTFSTLTVSNMSPEDSSIYLCSAEGSGGTEAFFGQGTRLTVV.